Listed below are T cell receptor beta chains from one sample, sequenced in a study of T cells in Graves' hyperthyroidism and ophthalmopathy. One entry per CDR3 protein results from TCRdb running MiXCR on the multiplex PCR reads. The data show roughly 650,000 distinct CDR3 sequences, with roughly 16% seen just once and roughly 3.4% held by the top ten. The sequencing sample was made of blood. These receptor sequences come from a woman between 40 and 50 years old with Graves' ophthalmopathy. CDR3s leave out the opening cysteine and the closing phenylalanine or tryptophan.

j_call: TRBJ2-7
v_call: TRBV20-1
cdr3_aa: SATPRLEGGNEQY

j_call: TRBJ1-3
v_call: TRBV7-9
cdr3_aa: ASSLEDTIY

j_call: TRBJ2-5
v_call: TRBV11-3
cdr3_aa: ASSLPILIDRGETQY

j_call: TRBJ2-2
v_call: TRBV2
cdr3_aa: ASRIPGLTRTGELF

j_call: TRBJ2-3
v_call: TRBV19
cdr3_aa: ASSIKLRSTDTQY

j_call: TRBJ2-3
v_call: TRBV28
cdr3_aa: ASSFLSGRGGDTQY

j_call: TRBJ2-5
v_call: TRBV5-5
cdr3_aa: ASSSRPGLARQETQY

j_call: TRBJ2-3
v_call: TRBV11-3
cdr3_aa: ASSPTSGTQDTQY

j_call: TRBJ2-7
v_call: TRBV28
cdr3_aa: ASSSPSDRGSYEQY

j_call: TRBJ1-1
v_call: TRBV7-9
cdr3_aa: ASSFGAEAF

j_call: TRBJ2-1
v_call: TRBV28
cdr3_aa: ASSSAGTSGINEQF

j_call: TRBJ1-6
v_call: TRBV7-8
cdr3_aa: ASSLRQVYNSPLH

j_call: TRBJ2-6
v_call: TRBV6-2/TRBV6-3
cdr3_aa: ASSGMSSGANALT

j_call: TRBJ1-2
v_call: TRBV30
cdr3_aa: AWRGTGGAGYT

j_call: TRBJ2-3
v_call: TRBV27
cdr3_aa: ASSKWESTDTQY

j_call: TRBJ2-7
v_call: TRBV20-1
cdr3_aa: SASPPGSAYEQY